One and the same sample provided the 26 T cell receptor beta chains below, sequenced in a study of Ad26.COV2.S vaccination and SARS-CoV-2 variants. The treatment is: some 20 received Ad26.COV2.S at low or high dose, single or two shots; about five received placebo; per-sample allocation not given. At day 63 after the first vaccine or placebo injection, samples were drawn. Profiled with immunoSEQ multiplex PCR; TCRdb holds only in-frame clones, not every one. The repertoire holds about 480,000 clones, with around nine tenths as singletons. The specimen was peripheral blood, collected in a trial of Ad26.COV2.S vaccine versus placebo. These receptors all come from a person aged 18-65 years who received the Ad26.COV2.S COVID-19 vaccine or a placebo.

The chain links TRBV4-2 to TRBJ1-2, with 8 bases aligning to TRBD1. CDR1 LGHNA and CDR2 YNFKEQ come from the germline V gene. V lost 3 bases and J lost 3; bases outside the gene matches: 15. This CDR3 contains 18 residues. CDR3 protein: CASSHPRAGGVTHYGYTF. DNA of the CDR3: TGTGCCAGCAGCCACCCTCGGGCAGGGGGCGTGACCCACTATGGCTACACCTTC.

The rearrangement uses TRBV28 and TRBJ1-1; D is possibly TRBD1 (6 bases). CDR1 is MDHEN and CDR2 is SYDVKM in the germline V gene. CDR3 length: 15 amino acids. Trimming removed 7 bases from V and 1 base from J, with 16 bases in between. The CDR3 DNA follows: TGTGCCAGCACCTTCGGGGGGCTGGGGAACACTGAAGCTTTCTTT. It encodes CASTFGGLGNTEAFF.

This clone was observed once. In DNA, the CDR3 is TGTGCCAGCAGCCATAAGCTGTGGGGGCCCCAGCATTTT. It translates to CASSHKLWGPQHF. J is TRBJ1-5 and V is TRBV3-1 (or the pseudogene TRBV3-2); D gene uncertain. Germline-derived CDR1 and CDR2 are LGHDT and YNNKEL (reference sequence). Trimming shortened V by 3 bases and J by 9 bases, and 12 bases separated the two germline ends. The CDR3 runs 13 residues.

V is TRBV10-3 and J is TRBJ2-3; the D gene is possibly TRBD2 (6 bases). V was cut by 6 bases and J by 1 base, with 11 bases left in between. Per the germline V gene, CDR1 is ENHRY and CDR2 is SYGVKD. The CDR3 length is 14 residues. CDR3 sequence: CAIREGGGTDTQYF. DNA for the CDR3: TGTGCCATCAGAGAGGGCGGGGGCACAGATACGCAGTATTTT.

J is TRBJ1-3 and V is TRBV7-6; D possibly corresponds to TRBD1 (5 bases). The CDR3 loop spans 19 amino acids. Trimming took off 0 bases at V and 0 bases at J, with 18 bases between the two ends. Germline V gene data show CDR1 as SGHVS and CDR2 as FNYEAQ. The CDR3 loop is CASSLARRGSIFSGNTIYF. In DNA, the CDR3 is TGTGCCAGCAGCTTAGCGCGTCGGGGGTCAATTTTCTCTGGAAACACCATATATTTT.

This sequence joins TRBV19 and TRBJ1-2; D remains unclear. Germline V lookup: CDR1 LNHDA, CDR2 SQIVND (reference sequence). There are 17 residues in the CDR3. V lost 9 bases, J lost 5 bases, and 28 bases lay in between. DNA for the CDR3: TGTGCCAGCTCAACAGAGGGCGGCGCCATGGCGCGGTATGGCTACACCTTC. Translating it yields CASSTEGGAMARYGYTF.

The chain couples TRBV28 to TRBJ2-7; D ambiguous. Germline CDR1 reads MDHEN; CDR2 reads SYDVKM. This CDR3 spans 11 amino acids. V lost 5 bases and J lost 4, with 6 bases in between. The CDR3 DNA reads as TGTGCCAGCAGTCTCCTTTACGAGCAGTACTTC. This codes for CASSLLYEQYF.

The CDR3, as DNA: TGTGCCAGCAGCTTGTCGGGGACAGGCCTATCTAACTATGGCTACACCTTC. Amino acid sequence: CASSLSGTGLSNYGYTF. J is TRBJ1-2 and V is TRBV5-6; 8 nucleotides agree with TRBD1. V trimming: 1 base; J trimming: 0 bases; junction bases outside the gene matches: 8. The CDR3 sequence is 17 residues long. Germline V lookup: CDR1 SGHDT, CDR2 YYEEEE.

The chain links TRBV6-6 to TRBJ2-1; 10 positions match TRBD2. Germline trimming cut 6 bases from V and 4 bases from J; bases unmatched to any gene: 6. Germline V lookup: CDR1 MNHNY, CDR2 SVGAGI (reference sequence). The CDR3 has 15 residues. For the CDR3, the DNA is TGTGCCAGCAGACCGAGCGGGAGGGCTTACAATGAGCAGTTCTTC. Residues: CASRPSGRAYNEQFF.

The chain couples TRBV28 to TRBJ2-2, with D unclear. The germline V gene encodes CDR1 MDHEN and CDR2 SYDVKM. Deletions cut 5 bases from V and 3 bases from J, with 13 bases between. The CDR3 length is 15 residues. In DNA, the CDR3 is TGTGCCAGCAGTCCCTCCGACGGGTACACCGGGGAGCTGTTTTTT. It yields the protein CASSPSDGYTGELFF.

The rearrangement joins TRBV19 to TRBJ2-1; 13 bases line up with TRBD2. J was trimmed by 6 bases and V by 5 bases; bases with no gene match: 4. The CDR3 has 15 residues. Germline V gene sequence: CDR1 LNHDA, CDR2 SQIVND (reference sequence). CDR3 DNA sequence: TGTGCCAGTAGTCAGGGACTAGCGGGGACCAATGAGCAGTTCTTC. Translating gives CASSQGLAGTNEQFF.

V usage is TRBV28 and J usage is TRBJ2-7, with D perhaps matching TRBD2 (6 bases). Germline-derived CDR1 and CDR2 are MDHEN and SYDVKM. There are 14 residues in the CDR3. The V end was cut by 8 bases, the J end by 0 bases, with 14 bases between. The CDR3 protein is CASLPRGSSYEQYF. For the CDR3, the DNA is TGTGCCAGCCTCCCCCGGGGGTCCTCCTACGAGCAGTACTTC.

The J gene is TRBJ1-4, the V gene TRBV14, with D uncertain. This CDR3 comprises 12 residues. CDR1 is SGHDN, CDR2 FVKESK, per germline. The V end was cut by 3 bases, the J end by 7 bases, with 6 bases between. CDR3 DNA sequence: TGTGCCAGCAGCCACTTGGGTGAAAAACTGTTTTTT. Translation gives CASSHLGEKLFF.

The chain recombines TRBV5-8 with TRBJ2-1; D may be TRBD2 (6 bases). The CDR3 totals 12 residues. Trimming pared 6 bases from V and 9 bases from J, leaving 13 bases between. Germline CDR1 SGHTS, CDR2 YDEGEE. CDR3 in DNA: TGTGCCAGCACCGGGGGTAGGGGTGAGCAGTTCTTC. Translated, it gives CASTGGRGEQFF.

J is TRBJ2-7 and V is TRBV28; TRBD1 aligns across 7 bases. CDR1 is MDHEN, CDR2 SYDVKM, per germline. Unmatched junction bases numbered 10, after V lost 6 bases and J lost 2 bases. The length of the CDR3 is 15 residues. The CDR3 reads CASSPGQASPYEQYF. The CDR3 DNA reads as TGTGCCAGCAGCCCAGGACAGGCCTCCCCCTACGAGCAGTACTTC. The full variable domain, completed using reference TRBV28 and TRBJ2-7, is DVKVTQSSRYLVKRTGEKVFLECVQDMDHENMFWYRQDPGLGLRLIYFSYDVKMKEKGDIPEGYSVSREKKERFSLILESASTNQTSMYLCASSPGQASPYEQYFGPGTRLTVT.

The chain is built from TRBV10-3 and TRBJ2-2; 11 bases line up with TRBD2. V lost 6 bases and J lost 0; bases outside the gene matches: 0. CDR1 and CDR2 from the germline V gene are ENHRY and SYGVKD. The CDR3 has 15 residues. The CDR3 coding sequence is TGTGCCATCAGGGGACTAGCGGCGAACACCGGGGAGCTGTTTTTT. It codes for CAIRGLAANTGELFF.

The chain uses TRBV5-1 and TRBJ2-2, with TRBD2 matching 10 bases. This CDR3 contains 16 residues. Trimming took 4 bases from V and 4 from J; bases not matched to a gene: 7. Germline values: CDR1 SGHRS, CDR2 YFSETQ. The CDR3 loop is CASSLLAGEVTGELFF. Written as DNA, the CDR3 is TGCGCCAGCAGCCTCCTAGCGGGAGAGGTCACCGGGGAGCTGTTTTTT.

The genes are TRBV28 and TRBJ1-1; tentatively, D is TRBD1 (5 bases). The V gene's germline CDR1 is MDHEN and CDR2 SYDVKM. V was cut by 6 bases and J by 5 bases, with 16 bases left in between. The CDR3 covers 14 residues. The CDR3 is CASRRGPTSTEAFF. In DNA, the CDR3 is TGTGCCAGCAGACGGGGACCGACCTCAACTGAAGCTTTCTTT.

This clone appeared once. V and J are TRBV5-1 and TRBJ1-1, with D possibly TRBD1 on 6 matching bases. The V gene's germline CDR1 is SGHRS and CDR2 YFSETQ. The V end was cut by 3 bases, the J end by 2 bases, with 11 bases between. This CDR3 is built from 14 residues. The CDR3 region has the DNA TGCGCCAGCAGCTCCGGGACACCTAACACTGAAGCTTTCTTT. Translating gives CASSSGTPNTEAFF.

The chain recombines TRBV4-3 with TRBJ1-1; TRBD1 matches at 8 bases. This CDR3 contains 16 residues. V shed 0 bases and J 1 base; nucleotides not matched to a gene: 4. Germline V lookup: CDR1 LGHNA, CDR2 YSLEER. The CDR3 protein is CASSQDGTGKNTEAFF. The CDR3 bases are TGCGCCAGCAGCCAAGACGGGACAGGCAAGAACACTGAAGCTTTCTTT.

The V call is TRBV5-1, the J call TRBJ2-7; the D is unclear. Trimming took 0 bases from V and 4 from J, leaving 8 bases between them. CDR3 size: 13 residues. CDR1 is SGHRS and CDR2 is YFSETQ in the germline V gene. CDR3 coding DNA: TGCGCCAGCAGCTTGGTTGTGGGGTACGAGCAGTACTTC. The encoded protein is CASSLVVGYEQYF. Complete variable domain (other parts from reference TRBV5-1 and TRBJ2-7): KAGVTQTPRYLIKTRGQQVTLSCSPISGHRSVSWYQQTPGQGLQFLFEYFSETQRNKGNFPGRFSGRQFSNSRSEMNVSTLELGDSALYLCASSLVVGYEQYFGPGTRLTVT.

V and J are TRBV4-2 and TRBJ2-7; tentatively, D is TRBD2 (5 bases). The V gene lost 1 base and the J gene lost 2 bases, with 15 bases spanning the gap. The CDR3 spans 16 residues. CDR1 and CDR2 (germline): LGHNA, YNFKEQ. The DNA of the CDR3 is TGTGCCAGCAGCCAAGGAGTTTCGGGATCCCCCTACGAGCAGTACTTC. It codes for CASSQGVSGSPYEQYF.

This clone has only one observation. The chain joins TRBV5-1 to TRBJ2-1; 9 nucleotides line up with TRBD2. CDR1 is SGHRS, CDR2 YFSETQ, per germline. With 4 bases clipped from V and 8 bases from J, the junction kept 10 bases outside the gene matches. The CDR3 is 15 residues long. CDR3 region: CASSPGTSKFDEQFF. The CDR3 bases are TGCGCCAGCAGCCCAGGGACTAGCAAATTCGATGAGCAGTTCTTC.

The CDR3 DNA reads TGTGCCAGTAAAACTCAGGTGTGGGTAGCTGAAGCTTTCTTT. Residues: CASKTQVWVAEAFF. The J gene is TRBJ1-1, the V gene TRBV19; D is undetermined. CDR3 length: 14 residues. V lost 7 bases, J lost 6 bases, and 18 bases lay in between. Per the germline V gene, CDR1 is LNHDA and CDR2 is SQIVND (reference sequence).

V usage is TRBV4-3 and J usage is TRBJ2-1; 7 bases fit TRBD2. Germline V gene lookup returns CDR1 LGHNA and CDR2 YSLEER. The CDR3 spans 16 residues. V was pared by 3 bases and J by 0 bases, with 5 bases of the junction left unmatched. The CDR3 DNA sequence: TGCGCCAGCAGCCATGGGGGGGGGACCTCCTACAATGAGCAGTTCTTC. Translation gives CASSHGGGTSYNEQFF.

Only one count was recorded for this clone. This sequence joins TRBV5-1 and TRBJ2-2; no definite D call. The CDR3 sequence is 13 residues long. Germline lookup yields CDR1 SGHRS and CDR2 YFSETQ. The V and J ends lost 3 bases and 5 bases respectively, with 8 bases between them. In DNA form, the CDR3 reads TGCGCCAGCAGCTATACCACTACCGGGGAGCTGTTTTTT. It codes for CASSYTTTGELFF. The variable domain in full, with the rest retrieved from reference TRBV5-1 and TRBJ2-2, is KAGVTQTPRYLIKTRGQQVTLSCSPISGHRSVSWYQQTPGQGLQFLFEYFSETQRNKGNFPGRFSGRQFSNSRSEMNVSTLELGDSALYLCASSYTTTGELFFGEGSRLTVL.